One and the same sample provided the 4 T cell receptor beta chains below, sequenced in a study of radiotherapy plus CTLA-4 blockade in lung cancer. Using immunoSEQ multiplex PCR, the repertoire was profiled, and TCRdb retains in-frame clones only, with some absent. The profile shows tens of thousands of clones, around 80% of them singletons. This specimen consisted of peripheral blood, obtained from a patient treated with radiotherapy plus ipilimumab. Receptors were obtained from a human donor with non-small cell lung cancer who had a complete response to radiotherapy plus ipilimumab.

The CDR3 DNA reads TGTGCCAGCAGCTCACCCAGCCTCGAAAGAGACTATGGCTACACCTTC. This encodes CASSSPSLERDYGYTF. The J gene is TRBJ1-2, the V gene TRBV7-2; D is ambiguous. The germline V gene encodes CDR1 SGHTA and CDR2 FQGNSA. Trimming stripped 4 bases from V and 3 bases from J, with 18 bases between. The CDR3 runs to 16 residues.

This chain connects TRBV28 to TRBJ2-7; D assignment may be TRBD1 or TRBD2 (5 bases each). The CDR3 spans 15 residues. Germline V gives CDR1 MDHEN, CDR2 SYDVKM. The V and J ends lost 2 bases and 5 bases respectively, with 16 bases between them. Written as DNA, the CDR3 is TGTGCCAGCAGTTTACCCGGGACGAGGGCTAACGAGCAGTACGTC. This translates into CASSLPGTRANEQYV.

The V gene is TRBV10-3, the J gene TRBJ1-2, with D possibly TRBD1 on 6 matching bases. Trimming cost V 10 bases and J 0 bases, with 15 bases left between them. The germline gives CDR1 ENHRY, CDR2 SYGVKD. The CDR3 has 14 amino acids. CDR3 amino acids: CATRQAGANYGYTF. In DNA form, the CDR3 reads TGTGCCACTCGACAGGCGGGAGCTAACTATGGCTACACCTTC.

V is TRBV7-9 and J is TRBJ2-3, with 14 bases matching TRBD2. This CDR3 has 16 residues. Germline loops: CDR1 SEHNR, CDR2 FQNEAQ (reference sequence). With 6 bases clipped from V and 1 base from J, the junction kept 3 bases outside the gene matches. The CDR3 region is CASRPGLAGGTDTQYF. CDR3 nucleotides: TGTGCCAGCAGGCCGGGACTAGCGGGGGGCACAGATACGCAGTATTTT. Filled out from reference TRBV7-9 and TRBJ2-3, the complete variable domain reads DTGVSQNPRHKITKRGQNVTFRCDPISEHNRLYWYRQTLGQGPEFLTYFQNEAQLEKSRLLSDRFSAERPKGSFSTLEIQRTEQGDSAMYLCASRPGLAGGTDTQYFGPGTRLTVL.